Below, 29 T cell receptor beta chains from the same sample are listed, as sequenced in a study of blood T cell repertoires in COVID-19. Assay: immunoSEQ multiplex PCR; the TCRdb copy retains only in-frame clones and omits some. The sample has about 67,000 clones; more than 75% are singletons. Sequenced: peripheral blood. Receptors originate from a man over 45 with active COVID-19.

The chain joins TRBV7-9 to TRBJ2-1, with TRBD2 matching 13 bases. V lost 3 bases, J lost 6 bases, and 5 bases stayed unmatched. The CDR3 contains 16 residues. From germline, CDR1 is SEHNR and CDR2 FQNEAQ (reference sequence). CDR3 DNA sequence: TGTGCCAGCAGCTTGTCGCGGACTAGCGGGAGCAATGAGCAGTTCTTC. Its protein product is CASSLSRTSGSNEQFF.

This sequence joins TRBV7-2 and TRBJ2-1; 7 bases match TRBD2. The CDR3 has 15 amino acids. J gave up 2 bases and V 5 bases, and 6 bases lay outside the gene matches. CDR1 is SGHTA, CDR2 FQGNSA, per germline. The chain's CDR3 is CASSTSGKTYNEQFF. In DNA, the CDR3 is TGTGCCAGCAGCACCAGCGGGAAGACCTACAATGAGCAGTTCTTC.

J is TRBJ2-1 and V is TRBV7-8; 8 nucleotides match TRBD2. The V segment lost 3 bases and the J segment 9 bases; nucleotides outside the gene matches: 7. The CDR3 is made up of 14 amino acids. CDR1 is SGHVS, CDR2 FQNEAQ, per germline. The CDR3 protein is CASSLAGGLREQFF. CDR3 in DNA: TGTGCCAGCAGCTTGGCGGGAGGTCTCCGTGAGCAGTTCTTC.

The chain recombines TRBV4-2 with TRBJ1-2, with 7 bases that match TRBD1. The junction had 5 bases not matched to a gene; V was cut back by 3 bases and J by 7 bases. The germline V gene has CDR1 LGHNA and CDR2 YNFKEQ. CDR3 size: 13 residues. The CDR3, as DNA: TGTGCCAGCAGCCACGACAGGGACCGTGGCTACACCTTC. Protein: CASSHDRDRGYTF.

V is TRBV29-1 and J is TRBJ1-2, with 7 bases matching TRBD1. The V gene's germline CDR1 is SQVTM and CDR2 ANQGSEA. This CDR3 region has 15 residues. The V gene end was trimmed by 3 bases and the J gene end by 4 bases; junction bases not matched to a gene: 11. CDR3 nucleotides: TGCAGCGTTGACTCCTCTCCAGGGGACAGCTATGGCTACACCTTC. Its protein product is CSVDSSPGDSYGYTF.

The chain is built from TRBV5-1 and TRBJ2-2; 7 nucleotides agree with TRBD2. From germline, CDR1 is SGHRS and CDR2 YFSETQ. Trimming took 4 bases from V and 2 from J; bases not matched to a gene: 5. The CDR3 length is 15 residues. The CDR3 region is CASSKGTKNTGELFF. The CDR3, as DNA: TGCGCCAGCAGCAAGGGGACTAAAAACACCGGGGAGCTGTTTTTT.

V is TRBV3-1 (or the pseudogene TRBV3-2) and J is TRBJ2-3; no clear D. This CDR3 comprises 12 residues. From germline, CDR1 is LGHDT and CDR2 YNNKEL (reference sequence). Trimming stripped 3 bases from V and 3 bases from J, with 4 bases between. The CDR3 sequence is CASSHLTDTQYF. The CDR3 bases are TGTGCCAGCAGCCATCTGACAGATACGCAGTATTTT.

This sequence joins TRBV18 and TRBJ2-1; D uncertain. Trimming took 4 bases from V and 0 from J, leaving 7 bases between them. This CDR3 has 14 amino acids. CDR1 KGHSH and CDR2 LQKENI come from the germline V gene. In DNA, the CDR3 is TGTGCCAGCTCACACGGTAGCTCCTACAATGAGCAGTTCTTC. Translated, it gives CASSHGSSYNEQFF.

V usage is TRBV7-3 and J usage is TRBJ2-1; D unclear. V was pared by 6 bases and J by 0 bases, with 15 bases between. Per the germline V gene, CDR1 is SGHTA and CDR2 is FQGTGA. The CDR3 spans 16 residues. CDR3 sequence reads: CASSLGVSRSYNEQFF. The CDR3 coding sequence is TGTGCCAGCAGTTTAGGTGTTAGTCGCTCCTACAATGAGCAGTTCTTC.

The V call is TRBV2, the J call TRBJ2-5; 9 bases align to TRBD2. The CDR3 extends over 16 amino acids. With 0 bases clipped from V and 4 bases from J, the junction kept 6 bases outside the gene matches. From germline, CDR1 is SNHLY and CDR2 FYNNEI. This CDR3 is CASSEARNSGRETQYF. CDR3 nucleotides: TGTGCCAGCAGTGAAGCGCGTAATAGCGGGAGAGAGACCCAGTACTTC.

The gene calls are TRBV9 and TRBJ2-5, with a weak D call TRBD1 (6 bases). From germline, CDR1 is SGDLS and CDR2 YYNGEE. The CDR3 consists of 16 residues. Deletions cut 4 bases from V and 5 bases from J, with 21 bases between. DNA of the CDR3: TGTGCCAGCAGCCCACCCCCTACAGGGAACGCGGAGACCCAGTACTTC. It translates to CASSPPPTGNAETQYF.

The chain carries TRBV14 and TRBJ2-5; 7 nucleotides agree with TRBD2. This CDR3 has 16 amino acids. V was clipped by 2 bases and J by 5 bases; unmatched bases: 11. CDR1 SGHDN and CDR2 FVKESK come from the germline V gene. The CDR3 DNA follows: TGTGCCAGCAGCCAAAATGCCGGGGGGTTGGAGGAGACCCAGTACTTC. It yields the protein CASSQNAGGLEETQYF. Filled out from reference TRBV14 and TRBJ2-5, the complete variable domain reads EAGVTQFPSHSVIEKGQTVTLRCDPISGHDNLYWYRRVMGKEIKFLLHFVKESKQDESGMPNNRFLAERTGGTYSTLKVQPAELEDSGVYFCASSQNAGGLEETQYFGPGTRLLVL.

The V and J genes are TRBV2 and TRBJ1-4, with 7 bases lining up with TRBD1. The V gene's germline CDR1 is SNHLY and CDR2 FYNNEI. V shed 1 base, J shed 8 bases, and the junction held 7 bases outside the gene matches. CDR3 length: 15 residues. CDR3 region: CASSEVGTVKEKLFF. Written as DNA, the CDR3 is TGTGCCAGCAGTGAAGTTGGGACAGTAAAAGAAAAACTGTTTTTT.

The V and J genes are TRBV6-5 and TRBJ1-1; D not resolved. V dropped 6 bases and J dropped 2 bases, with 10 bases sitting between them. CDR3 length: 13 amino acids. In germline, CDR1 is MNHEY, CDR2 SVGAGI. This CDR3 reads CASRYTANTEAFF. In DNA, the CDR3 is TGTGCCAGCAGATACACAGCAAACACTGAAGCTTTCTTT.

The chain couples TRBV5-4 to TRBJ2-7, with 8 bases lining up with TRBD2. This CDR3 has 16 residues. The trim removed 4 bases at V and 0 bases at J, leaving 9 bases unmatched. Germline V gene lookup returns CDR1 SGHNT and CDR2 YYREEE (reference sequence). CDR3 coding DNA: TGTGCCAGCAGCCTGAGTCCCGGGACTAGCTCCTACGAGCAGTACTTC. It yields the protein CASSLSPGTSSYEQYF.

The CDR3: CASSSIGQGAYEQYF. The CDR3 region has the DNA TGTGCCAGCAGCTCGATCGGACAGGGGGCTTACGAGCAGTACTTC. The rearrangement uses TRBV11-2 and TRBJ2-7; 11 nucleotides line up with TRBD1. There are 15 residues in the CDR3. The germline V gene encodes CDR1 SGHAT and CDR2 FQNNGV. J gave up 4 bases and V 4 bases, and 6 bases lay outside the gene matches.

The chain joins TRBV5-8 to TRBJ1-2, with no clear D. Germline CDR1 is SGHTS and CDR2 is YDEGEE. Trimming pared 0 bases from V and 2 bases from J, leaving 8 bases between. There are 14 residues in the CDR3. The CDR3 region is CASSLASGNYGYTF. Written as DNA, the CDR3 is TGTGCCAGCAGCTTGGCCTCCGGGAACTATGGCTACACCTTC.

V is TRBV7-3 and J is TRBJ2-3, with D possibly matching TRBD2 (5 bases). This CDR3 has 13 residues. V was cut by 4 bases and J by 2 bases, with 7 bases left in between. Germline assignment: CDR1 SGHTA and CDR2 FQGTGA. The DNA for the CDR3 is TGTGCCAGCAGCTCCCGGGACACAGATACGCAGTATTTT. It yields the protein CASSSRDTDTQYF.

CDR3 bases: TGTGCCAGTATTTCGACTAGCGGGAGGGCCACTGAGCAGTTCTTC. As protein: CASISTSGRATEQFF. The chain is built from TRBV19 and TRBJ2-1; 14 bases are a match to TRBD2. CDR3 length equals 15 residues. Germline CDR1 reads LNHDA; CDR2 reads SQIVND (reference sequence). V dropped 7 bases and J dropped 9; count of bases not matched to a gene: 8.

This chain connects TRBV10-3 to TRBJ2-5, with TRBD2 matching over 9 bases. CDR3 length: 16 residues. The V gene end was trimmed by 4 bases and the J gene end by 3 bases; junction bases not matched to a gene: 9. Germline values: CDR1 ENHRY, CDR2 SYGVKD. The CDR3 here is CAISVGREGLKETQYF. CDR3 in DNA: TGTGCCATCAGTGTGGGGCGGGAGGGATTGAAAGAGACCCAGTACTTC.

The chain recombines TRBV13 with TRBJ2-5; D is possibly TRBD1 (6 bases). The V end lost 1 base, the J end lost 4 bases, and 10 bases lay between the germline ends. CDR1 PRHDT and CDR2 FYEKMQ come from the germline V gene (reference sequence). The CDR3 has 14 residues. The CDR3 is CASSLAQGAETQYF. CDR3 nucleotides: TGTGCCAGCAGCTTAGCACAGGGAGCAGAGACCCAGTACTTC.

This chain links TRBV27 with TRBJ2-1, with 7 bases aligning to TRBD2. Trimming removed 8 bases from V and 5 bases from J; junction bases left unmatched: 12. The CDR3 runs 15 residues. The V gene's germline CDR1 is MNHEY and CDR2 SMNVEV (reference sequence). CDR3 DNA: TGTGCCAGCGGCGGCCTTTGGGGGGGGAACAATGAGCAGTTCTTC. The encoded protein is CASGGLWGGNNEQFF.

The CDR3 protein is CASSLDRQSEQYF. Here the CDR3 DNA reads TGTGCCAGCAGCTTAGATCGCCAGTCCGAGCAGTACTTC. The V and J genes are TRBV11-3 and TRBJ2-7, with D hard to call. Germline V gene lookup returns CDR1 SGHNT and CDR2 YENEEA. Trimming left V 0 bases short and J 6 bases short, with 9 bases between. This CDR3 comprises 13 residues. The complete variable domain, with remaining parts taken from reference TRBV11-3 and TRBJ2-7, reads EAGVVQSPRYKIIEKKQPVAFWCNPISGHNTLYWYLQNLGQGPELLIRYENEEAVDDSQLPKDRFSAERLKGVDSTLKIQPAELGDSAVYLCASSLDRQSEQYFGPGTRLTVT.

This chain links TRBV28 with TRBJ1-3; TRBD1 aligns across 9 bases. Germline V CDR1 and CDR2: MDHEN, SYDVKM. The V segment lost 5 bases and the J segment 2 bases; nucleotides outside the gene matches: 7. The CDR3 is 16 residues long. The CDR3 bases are TGTGCCAGCAGTCTGCCACAGGGGGCCACTGGAAACACCATATATTTT. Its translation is CASSLPQGATGNTIYF.

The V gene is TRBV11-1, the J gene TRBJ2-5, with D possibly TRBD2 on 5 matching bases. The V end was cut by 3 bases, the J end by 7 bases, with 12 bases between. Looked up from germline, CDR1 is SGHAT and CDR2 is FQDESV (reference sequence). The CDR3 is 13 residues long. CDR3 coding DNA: TGTGCCAGCAGCTTCCCCGGGGTCGGGACCCAGTACTTC. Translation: CASSFPGVGTQYF.

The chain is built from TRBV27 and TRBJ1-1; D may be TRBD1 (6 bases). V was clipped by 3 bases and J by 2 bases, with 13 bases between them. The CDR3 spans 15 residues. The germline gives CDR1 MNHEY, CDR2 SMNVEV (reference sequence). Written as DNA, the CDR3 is TGTGCCAGCAGTTTTGACGGACAGCCAAACACTGAAGCTTTCTTT. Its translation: CASSFDGQPNTEAFF.

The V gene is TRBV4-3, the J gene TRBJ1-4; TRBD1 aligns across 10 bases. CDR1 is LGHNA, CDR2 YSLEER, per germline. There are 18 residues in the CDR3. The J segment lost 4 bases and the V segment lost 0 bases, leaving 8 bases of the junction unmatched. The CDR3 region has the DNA TGCGCCAGCAGCCAAGAGTCGGGACAGGGGCGCGGTAATGAAAAACTGTTTTTT. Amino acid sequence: CASSQESGQGRGNEKLFF.

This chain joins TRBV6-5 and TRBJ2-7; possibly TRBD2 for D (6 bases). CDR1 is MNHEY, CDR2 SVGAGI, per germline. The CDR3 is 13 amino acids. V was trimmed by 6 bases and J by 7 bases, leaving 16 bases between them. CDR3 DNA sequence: TGTGCCAGCAGACTAGCCTGGGCCGGGGAGCAGTACTTC. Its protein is CASRLAWAGEQYF.

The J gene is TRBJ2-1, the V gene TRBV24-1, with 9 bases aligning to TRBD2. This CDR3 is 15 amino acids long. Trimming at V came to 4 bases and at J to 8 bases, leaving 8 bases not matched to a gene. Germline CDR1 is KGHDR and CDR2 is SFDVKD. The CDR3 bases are TGTGCCACCAGTGACTGGACTAGCGTGATAGATGAGCAGTTCTTC. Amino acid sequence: CATSDWTSVIDEQFF.